One and the same sample provided the 31 T cell receptor beta chains below, sequenced in a study of blood T cell repertoires in COVID-19. Repertoires were generated with immunoSEQ multiplex PCR, while TCRdb's copy carries only in-frame clones and drops some. Of roughly 76,000 clones listed, roughly 91% are singletons. Input material: PBMCs or T cells enriched from blood (not recorded which). Every receptor here comes from a woman aged 45-60 years with acute COVID-19.

The V gene is TRBV28, the J gene TRBJ1-3; 12 bases are a match to TRBD1. The CDR3 covers 17 residues. Germline trimming cut 7 bases from V and 2 bases from J; bases unmatched to any gene: 9. Germline V gene lookup returns CDR1 MDHEN and CDR2 SYDVKM. Here the CDR3 reads CASIHAGTGGAGNTIYF. The CDR3 DNA sequence: TGTGCCAGCATCCACGCCGGGACAGGGGGCGCTGGAAACACCATATATTTT.

The genes are TRBV27 and TRBJ2-1, with 8 bases matching TRBD2. The CDR3 spans 15 residues. Germline CDR1 reads MNHEY; CDR2 reads SMNVEV (reference sequence). After removal of 6 bases from V and 3 bases from J, the junction contained 7 bases not matched to a gene. CDR3 residues: CASSRREGLYNEQFF. CDR3 coding DNA: TGTGCCAGCAGCCGTCGGGAGGGACTCTACAATGAGCAGTTCTTC.

The CDR3 loop is CASRAARGAYEQYF. The CDR3 DNA is TGTGCCAGTAGAGCGGCCAGGGGGGCCTACGAGCAGTACTTC. V gene TRBV19 combines with J gene TRBJ2-7; TRBD1 is a possible D gene (7 bases). This CDR3 spans 14 amino acids. With 6 bases removed from V and 2 bases from J, the gap between germline ends came to 14 bases. The germline gives CDR1 LNHDA, CDR2 SQIVND (reference sequence).

The chain recombines TRBV3-1 (or the pseudogene TRBV3-2) with TRBJ2-1; D remains unclear. CDR1 is LGHDT, CDR2 YNNKEL, per germline (reference sequence). The CDR3 covers 15 residues. The V end was cut by 4 bases, the J end by 0 bases, with 10 bases between. CDR3 sequence: CASSPTSNSYNEQFF. CDR3 in DNA: TGTGCCAGCAGCCCTACTTCAAACTCCTACAATGAGCAGTTCTTC.

The J gene is TRBJ1-3, the V gene TRBV5-4; 9 nucleotides agree with TRBD1. CDR1 is SGHNT and CDR2 is YYREEE in the germline V gene (reference sequence). The CDR3 length is 17 residues. V shed 4 bases, J shed 0 bases, and the junction held 8 bases outside the gene matches. Here the CDR3 DNA reads TGTGCCAGCAGCACCAACAGGGGGCCTCTCTCTGGAAACACCATATATTTT. Translated, it gives CASSTNRGPLSGNTIYF.

This clone came up a few times. V gene TRBV7-3 combines with J gene TRBJ2-1; 14 nucleotides align to TRBD2. J was trimmed by 5 bases and V by 5 bases; bases with no gene match: 14. CDR1 and CDR2 (germline): SGHTA, FQGTGA. The CDR3 has 19 residues. The CDR3 region has the DNA TGTGCCAGCAGCCTATCGACTAGCGGGAGGGCCGGGTTCGACAATGAGCAGTTCTTC. It codes for CASSLSTSGRAGFDNEQFF.

This chain uses TRBV5-6 with TRBJ2-3; 14 bases map to TRBD2. CDR1 SGHDT and CDR2 YYEEEE come from the germline V gene. The CDR3 length is 19 residues. V dropped 4 bases and J dropped 6; count of bases not matched to a gene: 16. DNA for the CDR3: TGTGCCAGCAGCACCTCCCGGGGACTAGCGGGAGTTGAGTTGGATACGCAGTATTTT. Protein product: CASSTSRGLAGVELDTQYF.

This chain links TRBV6-1 with TRBJ1-5, with 7 nucleotides matching TRBD1. The CDR3 spans 14 residues. V shed 3 bases and J 4 bases; nucleotides not matched to a gene: 3. Germline values: CDR1 MNHNS, CDR2 SASEGT. The CDR3 DNA sequence: TGTGCCAGCAGTGAGGGACAGCGAAATCAGCCCCAGCATTTT. As protein: CASSEGQRNQPQHF.

The V and J genes are TRBV5-6 and TRBJ1-4, with TRBD1 identical over 10 bases. Trimming at V came to 4 bases and at J to 5 bases, leaving 5 bases not matched to a gene. The V gene's germline CDR1 is SGHDT and CDR2 YYEEEE. CDR3 length: 15 amino acids. The chain's CDR3 is CASSVVGQGNEKLFF. DNA of the CDR3: TGTGCCAGCAGCGTCGTGGGACAGGGGAATGAAAAACTGTTTTTT.

The chain uses TRBV27 and TRBJ2-1; 11 nucleotides match TRBD2. Germline-derived CDR1 and CDR2 are MNHEY and SMNVEV (reference sequence). V gave up 5 bases and J gave up 4 bases; unmatched junction bases: 4. This CDR3 region has 15 residues. CDR3 nucleotide sequence: TGTGCCAGCAGTGTCGGGACTAGCGGATACAATGAGCAGTTCTTC. It codes for CASSVGTSGYNEQFF.

The genes are TRBV5-8 and TRBJ1-2; D possibly corresponds to TRBD1 (6 bases). The CDR3 contains 18 residues. Germline CDR1 is SGHTS and CDR2 is YDEGEE. The germline V and J ends were trimmed by 3 bases and 2 bases, with 23 bases remaining between them. The CDR3 protein is CASSSFGTRLIRNYGYTF. CDR3 bases: TGTGCCAGCAGCTCATTCGGGACACGACTAATCCGAAACTATGGCTACACCTTC.

The rearrangement uses TRBV5-4 and TRBJ2-2, with D unclear. The ends were cut back, 1 base at V and 6 bases at J, with 19 bases in the middle. Looked up from germline, CDR1 is SGHNT and CDR2 is YYREEE (reference sequence). CDR3 size: 17 residues. The DNA of the CDR3 is TGTGCCAGCAGCTTGAGCTTGGGCAGCAGCATCGCCGGGGAGCTGTTTTTT. Encoded protein: CASSLSLGSSIAGELFF.

This clone was seen just once. The chain recombines TRBV7-2 with TRBJ2-7; 14 bases agree with TRBD2. The CDR3 covers 16 residues. Unmatched junction bases numbered 7, after V lost 6 bases and J lost 3 bases. Germline V gene lookup returns CDR1 SGHTA and CDR2 FQGNSA. The DNA of the CDR3 is TGTGCCAGCAGAGGACTAGCGGGAGGTTCGGACTACGAGCAGTACTTC. Its translation: CASRGLAGGSDYEQYF.

The V gene is TRBV2, the J gene TRBJ1-5; no clear D. Looked up from germline, CDR1 is SNHLY and CDR2 is FYNNEI. The V and J ends lost 8 bases and 1 base respectively, with 9 bases between them. The length of the CDR3 is 13 residues. Here the CDR3 reads CASRGLSNQPQHF. The CDR3 DNA reads TGTGCCAGCCGTGGTCTCAGCAATCAGCCCCAGCATTTT.

This rearrangement joins TRBV5-1 to TRBJ1-6; 7 bases line up with TRBD1. In germline, CDR1 is SGHRS, CDR2 YFSETQ. This CDR3 comprises 15 residues. Trimming took 4 bases from V and 8 from J; bases not matched to a gene: 9. DNA of the CDR3: TGCGCCAGCAGCCAACAGGGGAATTCAGATTCACCCCTCCACTTT. Translation gives CASSQQGNSDSPLHF.

The sample holds one count of this clone. The chain carries TRBV18 and TRBJ2-5; weak D call: TRBD2 (5 bases). The CDR3 is 12 residues long. CDR1 is KGHSH, CDR2 LQKENI, per germline. The V end was cut by 5 bases, the J end by 5 bases, with 9 bases between. The DNA for the CDR3 is TGTGCCAGCTCAGTGAGGGAGGAGACCCAGTACTTC. This codes for CASSVREETQYF.

Regarding this clone: This same CDR3 is encoded by further DNA sequences in the sample. The chain employs TRBV14 and TRBJ2-2; D unclear. This CDR3 is built from 14 residues. The germline V gene encodes CDR1 SGHDN and CDR2 FVKESK. The V gene lost 4 bases and the J gene lost 0 bases, with 6 bases spanning the gap. CDR3 sequence reads: CASSLLTNTGELFF. The DNA of the CDR3 is TGTGCCAGCAGCCTGCTAACGAACACCGGGGAGCTGTTTTTT.

The chain carries TRBV11-2 and TRBJ1-2; TRBD1 matches at 9 bases. This CDR3 comprises 14 residues. Germline-derived CDR1 and CDR2 are SGHAT and FQNNGV. The V and J ends lost 5 bases and 6 bases, in that order; junction bases with no gene match: 7. DNA for the CDR3: TGTGCCAGCAGCGGAGGGACAGGGAGTAATGGCTACACCTTC. Protein: CASSGGTGSNGYTF.

The V and J genes are TRBV30 and TRBJ2-4; D not resolved. The germline V gene has CDR1 GTSNPN and CDR2 SVGIG (reference sequence). The CDR3 has 13 residues. The V gene lost 1 base and the J gene lost 9 bases, with 13 bases spanning the gap. CDR3 region: CAWSARVDGIQYF. Written as DNA, the CDR3 is TGTGCCTGGAGTGCCCGGGTAGACGGCATTCAGTACTTC. The full variable domain, with the rest looked up from reference TRBV30 and TRBJ2-4, is SQTIHQWPATLVQPVGSPLSLECTVEGTSNPNLYWYRQAAGRGLQLLFYSVGIGQISSEVPQNLSASRPQDRQFILSSKKLLLSDSGFYLCAWSARVDGIQYFGAGTRLSVL.

The J gene is TRBJ1-1, the V gene TRBV19; D is undetermined. The germline V gene has CDR1 LNHDA and CDR2 SQIVND (reference sequence). Trimming cost V 2 bases and J 2 bases, with 9 bases left between them. The CDR3 loop spans 14 amino acids. CDR3 bases: TGTGCCAGTAGTATAAGGCGGGAAAACACTGAAGCTTTCTTT. Its protein is CASSIRRENTEAFF.

The chain's CDR3 is CASSLNTGSSDTQYF. The CDR3 bases are TGTGCCAGCAGCTTAAATACAGGGAGTTCAGATACGCAGTATTTT. The chain couples TRBV7-9 to TRBJ2-3; the D gene is possibly TRBD1 (6 bases). Germline lookup yields CDR1 SEHNR and CDR2 FQNEAQ (reference sequence). The CDR3 is 15 amino acids. V lost 2 bases and J 4 bases, leaving 13 bases between the germline ends.

The gene calls are TRBV3-1 (or the pseudogene TRBV3-2) and TRBJ2-7; 8 bases map to TRBD1. The J segment lost 2 bases and the V segment lost 3 bases, leaving 3 bases of the junction unmatched. Germline V lookup: CDR1 LGHDT, CDR2 YNNKEL (reference sequence). The CDR3 has 14 amino acids. The CDR3 nucleotides read TGTGCCAGCAGCCATGCAGGGGGCGCCTACGAGCAGTACTTC. As protein: CASSHAGGAYEQYF.

The chain is built from TRBV5-4 and TRBJ1-1; D possibly corresponds to TRBD1 (6 bases). Deletions cut 0 bases from V and 4 bases from J, with 16 bases between. CDR1 SGHNT and CDR2 YYREEE come from the germline V gene (reference sequence). The CDR3 has 16 amino acids. The CDR3 region has the DNA TGTGCCAGCAGCTTGGCGATAGGCAGGGGAGTCACTGAAGCTTTCTTT. Its translation is CASSLAIGRGVTEAFF.

The chain couples TRBV11-2 to TRBJ1-4; maybe TRBD1 (5 bases). V lost 0 bases and J lost 11, with 19 bases in between. CDR1 is SGHAT and CDR2 is FQNNGV in the germline V gene. This CDR3 spans 16 amino acids. The DNA for the CDR3 is TGTGCCAGCAGCTTAGATGTGGCGCAGGGTGGCGAGAAACTGTTTTTT. As protein: CASSLDVAQGGEKLFF.

The rearrangement uses TRBV30 and TRBJ2-1; possible D gene TRBD2, 7 bases. The germline CDR1 and CDR2 sequences are GTSNPN and SVGIG (reference sequence). V was pared by 4 bases and J by 2 bases, with 12 bases between. This CDR3 has 14 amino acids. The CDR3 region is CAWNWGGPYNEQFF. The CDR3 nucleotides are TGTGCCTGGAACTGGGGGGGCCCCTACAATGAGCAGTTCTTC.

This chain links TRBV4-2 with TRBJ2-5; 14 nucleotides line up with TRBD2. The length of the CDR3 is 16 residues. Germline CDR1 and CDR2: LGHNA and YNFKEQ. V was clipped by 4 bases and J by 3 bases; unmatched bases: 4. This CDR3 is CASSPSGLAGEETQYF. As DNA, the CDR3 is TGTGCCAGCAGCCCTTCGGGACTAGCGGGAGAAGAGACCCAGTACTTC.

This clone has only one observation. The CDR3 region is CASSLGTSGTLYF. The CDR3 bases are TGTGCCAGCAGTTTGGGGACTAGCGGGACTCTGTACTTC. V usage is TRBV12-3 or TRBV12-4 and J usage is TRBJ2-7, with 13 positions matching TRBD2. The CDR3 totals 13 residues. V dropped 3 bases and J dropped 12; count of bases not matched to a gene: 5.

This sequence joins TRBV6-5 and TRBJ1-2, with D possibly matching TRBD1 (5 bases). Germline CDR1 reads MNHEY; CDR2 reads SVGAGI. The CDR3 contains 15 residues. Trimming cost V 0 bases and J 5 bases, with 13 bases left between them. CDR3 residues: CASSYSQGSQYGYTF. The CDR3 DNA is TGTGCCAGCAGTTACTCCCAGGGCAGCCAGTATGGCTACACCTTC.

This rearrangement joins TRBV10-3 to TRBJ1-1; 8 bases match TRBD1. J was trimmed by 10 bases and V by 6 bases; bases with no gene match: 13. This CDR3 is 14 amino acids long. Germline loops: CDR1 ENHRY, CDR2 SYGVKD. As DNA, the CDR3 is TGTGCCATCAGAGAGCCGGGACAGGAGACCATAGCTTTCTTT. It codes for CAIREPGQETIAFF.

V usage is TRBV6-5 and J usage is TRBJ1-1; possibly TRBD1 for D (5 bases). Trimming stripped 0 bases from V and 0 bases from J, with 8 bases between. Germline values: CDR1 MNHEY, CDR2 SVGAGI. This CDR3 has 15 residues. CDR3 sequence: CASSYSGLMNTEAFF. The CDR3 DNA sequence: TGTGCCAGCAGTTACTCGGGACTGATGAACACTGAAGCTTTCTTT.

CDR3 sequence: CASSLELRRSEATGELFF. CDR3 nucleotides: TGTGCCAGCAGCTTAGAACTGCGGAGGTCAGAAGCCACCGGGGAGCTGTTTTTT. This rearrangement joins TRBV11-3 to TRBJ2-2; maybe TRBD2 (5 bases). The CDR3 runs to 18 residues. V lost 0 bases, J lost 4 bases, and 18 bases lay in between. CDR1 is SGHNT, CDR2 YENEEA, per germline.